This entry lists 26 T cell receptor beta chains sequenced from one sample in a study of shared clonotypes between healthy human individuals. TCRdb keeps only in-frame clones here, not all; method: immunoSEQ multiplex PCR. The repertoire includes roughly 1,000,000 clones, approximately 78% of them detected once, and around 0.6% sits in the top ten. The sequencing input was memory CD4+ T cells from PBMCs. Subset meaning: CD45RA-negative fraction. Receptors were obtained from a young man in good health. Some clones in this sample may be carry-over from other donors' samples.

The genes are TRBV10-3 and TRBJ2-2, with 11 bases that match TRBD1. Germline V gives CDR1 ENHRY, CDR2 SYGVKD. Trimming removed 4 bases from V and 5 bases from J; junction bases left unmatched: 12. This CDR3 region has 18 residues. CDR3 bases: TGTGCCATCAGTGCTCTCTTTCCGGGACAGGGGGATACCGGGGAGCTGTTTTTT. Translation: CAISALFPGQGDTGELFF.

About this clone itself: The same CDR3 also results from other DNA sequences found in this sample. J is TRBJ2-7 and V is TRBV14; 8 bases fit TRBD2. In germline, CDR1 is SGHDN, CDR2 FVKESK. V lost 4 bases, J lost 0 bases, and 2 bases stayed unmatched. This CDR3 is built from 14 residues. CDR3 amino acids: CASSPLAGSYEQYF. DNA of the CDR3: TGTGCCAGCAGCCCCCTAGCGGGCTCCTACGAGCAGTACTTC.

This clone is a singleton in its sample. This chain uses TRBV5-6 with TRBJ2-3, with a tentative D call TRBD2 (6 bases). The CDR3 is 14 residues long. V lost 4 bases and J lost 4, with 13 bases in between. Germline V gives CDR1 SGHDT, CDR2 YYEEEE. The chain's CDR3 is CASSRGWGADTQYF. The DNA of the CDR3 is TGTGCCAGCAGCCGAGGATGGGGGGCAGATACGCAGTATTTT.

As concerns this clone: The sample holds other DNA sequences that translate to the same CDR3. The chain has TRBV5-6 and TRBJ2-1, with TRBD2 identical over 9 bases. Germline CDR1 reads SGHDT; CDR2 reads YYEEEE. CDR3 length: 16 residues. Unmatched junction bases numbered 6, after V lost 1 base and J lost 4 bases. Written as DNA, the CDR3 is TGTGCCAGCAGCTTGTTTAGCGGGAGTAGTTACAATGAGCAGTTCTTC. Amino acids: CASSLFSGSSYNEQFF.

Only a few counts were recorded for this clone. Other nucleotide sequences from this sample produce the same CDR3. The chain couples TRBV7-9 to TRBJ1-1; the D is unclear. The V end was cut by 4 bases, the J end by 7 bases, with 7 bases between. This CDR3 spans 11 amino acids. Germline V CDR1 and CDR2: SEHNR, FQNEAQ (reference sequence). The chain's CDR3 is CASSSANEAFF. The CDR3 DNA is TGTGCCAGCAGCTCTGCCAATGAAGCTTTCTTT.

The V and J genes are TRBV11-2 and TRBJ2-1; perhaps TRBD2 as D (5 bases). CDR1 is SGHAT, CDR2 FQNNGV, per germline. V dropped 3 bases and J dropped 5 bases, with 11 bases sitting between them. The CDR3 spans 14 residues. CDR3 sequence reads: CASSLTRGNNEQFF. CDR3 nucleotides: TGTGCCAGCAGCTTGACTCGAGGGAACAATGAGCAGTTCTTC.

The chain combines TRBV7-8 with TRBJ1-2; 8 bases match TRBD1. This CDR3 spans 13 amino acids. V dropped 4 bases and J dropped 6; count of bases not matched to a gene: 4. Germline V gene lookup returns CDR1 SGHVS and CDR2 FQNEAQ. The CDR3 loop is CASSSRGLDGYTF. The CDR3 region has the DNA TGTGCCAGCAGCTCCAGGGGGCTGGATGGCTACACCTTC.

V usage is TRBV7-9 and J usage is TRBJ2-5; D is undetermined. Germline V lookup: CDR1 SEHNR, CDR2 FQNEAQ (reference sequence). V lost 1 base to trimming and J lost 4 bases, with 13 bases between them. CDR3 size: 15 residues. The CDR3 reads CASSLVSPAVETQYF. The CDR3 nucleotides read TGTGCCAGCAGCTTAGTTTCTCCAGCAGTAGAGACCCAGTACTTC.

The chain recombines TRBV9 with TRBJ2-3, with 10 bases aligning to TRBD2. The CDR3 has 13 residues. Germline V gene sequence: CDR1 SGDLS, CDR2 YYNGEE. V dropped 2 bases and J dropped 6; count of bases not matched to a gene: 0. The CDR3 nucleotides are TGTGCCAGCAGCGTGACTAGCGGGGATACGCAGTATTTT. Its protein product is CASSVTSGDTQYF.

This clone has just one count. The chain carries TRBV7-2 and TRBJ2-7; 10 nucleotides match TRBD2. The germline gives CDR1 SGHTA, CDR2 FQGNSA. V was pared by 1 base and J by 5 bases, with 11 bases of the junction left unmatched. The CDR3 is made up of 17 amino acids. CDR3 sequence reads: CASSLVRTSGDPHEQYF. The DNA of the CDR3 is TGTGCCAGCAGCTTAGTCCGGACTAGCGGAGACCCCCACGAGCAGTACTTC.

This clone was detected once. The CDR3 here is CASNNPNEKLFF. The CDR3 bases are TGTGCCAGCAATAATCCTAATGAAAAACTGTTTTTT. The rearrangement joins TRBV25-1 to TRBJ1-4; no reliable D call. V was shortened by 7 bases and J by 3 bases, with 6 bases between the two germline ends. From germline, CDR1 is MGHDK and CDR2 SYGVNS. The length of the CDR3 is 12 residues.

V and J are TRBV29-1 and TRBJ1-1; tentative D call: TRBD1 (5 bases). The V gene lost 7 bases and the J gene lost 4 bases, with 13 bases spanning the gap. Germline lookup yields CDR1 SQVTM and CDR2 ANQGSEA. There are 12 residues in the CDR3. The CDR3 spells CSAVGGGTEAFF. The CDR3 region has the DNA TGCAGCGCTGTGGGGGGAGGCACTGAAGCTTTCTTT.

The chain combines TRBV4-1 with TRBJ2-7; 8 bases line up with TRBD1. CDR3 length: 15 residues. Germline V gene lookup returns CDR1 MGHRA and CDR2 YSYEKL. J was trimmed by 7 bases and V by 3 bases; bases with no gene match: 11. CDR3 in amino acids: CASSQAQGAIGEQYF. CDR3 nucleotide sequence: TGCGCCAGCAGCCAGGCGCAGGGGGCGATAGGGGAGCAGTACTTC.

The chain employs TRBV7-9 and TRBJ2-2; weak D call: TRBD1 (5 bases). This CDR3 has 16 residues. In germline, CDR1 is SEHNR, CDR2 FQNEAQ (reference sequence). V lost 2 bases and J 1 base, leaving 11 bases between the germline ends. DNA of the CDR3: TGTGCCAGCAGCTTAAAAAGGGGATTGAACACCGGGGAGCTGTTTTTT. As protein: CASSLKRGLNTGELFF.

The V gene is TRBV19, the J gene TRBJ1-4; no definite D call. V lost 3 bases and J 6 bases, leaving 8 bases between the germline ends. CDR3 size: 13 residues. The germline CDR1 and CDR2 sequences are LNHDA and SQIVND (reference sequence). The DNA of the CDR3 is TGTGCCAGTAGTATGAGGCGGGATGAAAAACTGTTTTTT. Amino acids: CASSMRRDEKLFF.

This clone has just one count. The chain couples TRBV19 to TRBJ2-1; 9 nucleotides align to TRBD2. CDR3 length: 14 residues. Germline CDR1 reads LNHDA; CDR2 reads SQIVND (reference sequence). Trimming removed 6 bases from V and 8 bases from J; junction bases left unmatched: 8. The CDR3 sequence: CASSSISGSYEQFF. The CDR3 bases are TGTGCCAGTAGCTCTATTAGCGGGAGCTATGAGCAGTTCTTC. Together with reference TRBV19 and TRBJ2-1, the CDR3 gives the full variable domain: DGGITQSPKYLFRKEGQNVTLSCEQNLNHDAMYWYRQDPGQGLRLIYYSQIVNDFQKGDIAEGYSVSREKKESFPLTVTSAQKNPTAFYLCASSSISGSYEQFFGPGTRLTVL.

This sequence joins TRBV5-1 and TRBJ1-4, with D maybe TRBD1 (6 bases). The CDR3 is made up of 13 amino acids. Per germline, CDR1 SGHRS and CDR2 YFSETQ. V shed 4 bases and J shed 5 bases, with 9 bases lying between them. The CDR3 loop reads CASSGGLNEKLFF. The CDR3 nucleotides are TGCGCCAGCAGCGGGGGCCTCAATGAAAAACTGTTTTTT.

The chain links TRBV25-1 to TRBJ1-2; unclear D gene. V dropped 3 bases and J dropped 2 bases, with 7 bases sitting between them. Germline V gene lookup returns CDR1 MGHDK and CDR2 SYGVNS. The CDR3 spans 13 residues. The CDR3 bases are TGTGCCAGCAGTGAGGGGTTGAACTATGGCTACACCTTC. This encodes CASSEGLNYGYTF.

With respect to this clone: A much larger clone differs by one base, so this may be a read error. The identical CDR3 is also encoded by other nucleotide sequences in the sample. The rearrangement joins TRBV14 to TRBJ1-1; D ambiguous. The CDR3 has 13 residues. Germline V gene lookup returns CDR1 SGHDN and CDR2 FVKESK. CDR3 nucleotides: TGTGCCAGCAGCCAAGAACTGAACACTGAGGCTTTCTTT. Translation gives CASSQELNTEAFF.

V is TRBV20-1 and J is TRBJ2-7; D ambiguous. Deletions cut 3 bases from V and 9 bases from J, with 12 bases between. CDR3 size: 11 residues. Per germline, CDR1 DFQATT and CDR2 SNEGSKA (reference sequence). As DNA, the CDR3 is TGCAGTGCTAGTGACCCCCTATCGCAGTACTTC. The encoded protein is CSASDPLSQYF.

About this clone: A clone one base away is much larger, so this may be a read error. This chain links TRBV7-2 with TRBJ2-7; 10 bases are shared with TRBD1. The V gene's germline CDR1 is SGHTA and CDR2 FQGNSA. The CDR3 loop spans 14 amino acids. Trimming took 3 bases from V and 3 from J; bases not matched to a gene: 2. In nucleotides, the CDR3 is TGTGCCAGCAGCTTTCGGACAGGGGGCTACGAGCAGTACTTC. It specifies CASSFRTGGYEQYF.

This chain links TRBV5-4 with TRBJ1-1, with unresolved D. V lost 4 bases and J lost 9, with 16 bases in between. The germline V gene encodes CDR1 SGHNT and CDR2 YYREEE (reference sequence). The CDR3 contains 13 residues. The CDR3 DNA reads as TGTGCCAGCAGCCCTACCGGTTCGGCAAAAGCTTTCTTT. Its protein is CASSPTGSAKAFF.

The chain recombines TRBV20-1 with TRBJ2-1, with a tentative D call TRBD2 (5 bases). This CDR3 spans 11 amino acids. Germline-derived CDR1 and CDR2 are DFQATT and SNEGSKA (reference sequence). The CDR3 DNA follows: TGCAGCGCAAGCGGAGTCGATGAGCAGTTCTTC. Translation: CSASGVDEQFF.

The V call is TRBV7-9, the J call TRBJ1-3, with 9 bases lining up with TRBD1. The V gene's germline CDR1 is SEHNR and CDR2 FQNEAQ (reference sequence). Trimming removed 5 bases from V and 5 bases from J; junction bases left unmatched: 13. The CDR3 spans 17 residues. CDR3 coding DNA: TGTGCCAGCAGCCACGGGACAGGGACGACAGCACGAAACACCATATATTTT. It codes for CASSHGTGTTARNTIYF.

This rearrangement joins TRBV5-8 to TRBJ2-5, with 11 bases fitting TRBD2. Germline lookup yields CDR1 SGHTS and CDR2 YDEGEE. V was clipped by 0 bases and J by 7 bases; unmatched bases: 5. The CDR3 is made up of 15 amino acids. The CDR3 loop reads CASSLGPTSGRTQYF. The CDR3 DNA reads as TGTGCCAGCAGCTTGGGACCAACTAGCGGGAGGACCCAGTACTTC.

The gene calls are TRBV7-2 and TRBJ2-1, with 9 bases aligning to TRBD2. V shed 3 bases, J shed 3 bases, and the junction held 6 bases outside the gene matches. The CDR3 totals 16 residues. Per the germline V gene, CDR1 is SGHTA and CDR2 is FQGNSA. The CDR3 DNA is TGTGCCAGCAGCTTTTTAGCGGGAGCTAGCTACAATGAGCAGTTCTTC. Translated, it gives CASSFLAGASYNEQFF.